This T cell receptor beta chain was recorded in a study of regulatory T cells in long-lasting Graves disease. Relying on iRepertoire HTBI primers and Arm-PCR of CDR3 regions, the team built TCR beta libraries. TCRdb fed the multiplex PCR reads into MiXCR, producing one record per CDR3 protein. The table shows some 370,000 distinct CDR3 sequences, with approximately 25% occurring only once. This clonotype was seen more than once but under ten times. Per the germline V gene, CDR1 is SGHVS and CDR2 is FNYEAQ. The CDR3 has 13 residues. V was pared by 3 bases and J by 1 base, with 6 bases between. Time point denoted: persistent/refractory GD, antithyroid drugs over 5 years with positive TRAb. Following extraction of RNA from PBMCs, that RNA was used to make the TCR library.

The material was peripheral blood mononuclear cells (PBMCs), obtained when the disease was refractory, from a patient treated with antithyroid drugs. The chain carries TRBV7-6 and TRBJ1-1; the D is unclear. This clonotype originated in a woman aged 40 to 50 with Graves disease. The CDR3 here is CASSFVANTEAFF. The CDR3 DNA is TGTGCCAGCAGCTTTGTAGCGAACACTGAAGCTTTCTTT.